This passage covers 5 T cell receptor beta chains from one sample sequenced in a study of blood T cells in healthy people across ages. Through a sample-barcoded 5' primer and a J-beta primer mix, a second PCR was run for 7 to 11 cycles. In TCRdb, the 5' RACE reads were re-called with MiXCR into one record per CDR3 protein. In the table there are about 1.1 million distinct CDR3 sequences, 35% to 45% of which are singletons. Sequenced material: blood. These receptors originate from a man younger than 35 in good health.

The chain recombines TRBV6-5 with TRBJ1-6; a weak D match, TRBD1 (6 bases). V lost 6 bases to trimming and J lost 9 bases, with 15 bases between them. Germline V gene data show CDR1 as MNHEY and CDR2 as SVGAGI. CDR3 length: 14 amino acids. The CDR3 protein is CASSGRDKSSPLHF. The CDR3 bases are TGTGCCAGCAGCGGCAGGGACAAATCTTCACCCCTCCACTTT.

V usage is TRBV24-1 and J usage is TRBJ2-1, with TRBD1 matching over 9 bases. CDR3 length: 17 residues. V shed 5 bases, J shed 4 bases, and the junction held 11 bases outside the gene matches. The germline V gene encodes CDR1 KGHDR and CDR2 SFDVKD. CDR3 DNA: TGTGCCACCAGTGCCAAGACCGGGACAGGGCTTTACAATGAGCAGTTCTTC. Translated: CATSAKTGTGLYNEQFF.

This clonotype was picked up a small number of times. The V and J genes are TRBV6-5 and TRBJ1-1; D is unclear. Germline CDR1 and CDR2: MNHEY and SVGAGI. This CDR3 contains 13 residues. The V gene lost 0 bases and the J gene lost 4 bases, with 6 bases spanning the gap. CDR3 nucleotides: TGTGCCAGCAGTTACTCCGGGTTCACTGAAGCTTTCTTT. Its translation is CASSYSGFTEAFF.

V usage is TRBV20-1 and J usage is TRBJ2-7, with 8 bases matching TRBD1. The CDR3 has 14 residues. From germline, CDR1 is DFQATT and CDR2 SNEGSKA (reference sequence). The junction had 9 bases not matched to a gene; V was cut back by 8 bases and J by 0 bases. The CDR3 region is CSTTGGQFSYEQYF. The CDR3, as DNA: TGCAGTACAACAGGGGGACAGTTCTCCTACGAGCAGTACTTC.

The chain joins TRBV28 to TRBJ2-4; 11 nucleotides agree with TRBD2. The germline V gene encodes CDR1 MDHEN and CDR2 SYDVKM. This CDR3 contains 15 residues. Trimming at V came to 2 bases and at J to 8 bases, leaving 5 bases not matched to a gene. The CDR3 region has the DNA TGTGCCAGCAGTTTAACTAGCGGGGGCGGCGACATTCAGTACTTC. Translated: CASSLTSGGGDIQYF.